The 8 T cell receptor beta chains presented below share a single source sample, sequenced in a study of cytomegalovirus exposure and HLA in healthy donors. The PCR was carried out with 60 Vbeta primers and 13 Jbeta primers. Profiling relied on immunoSEQ multiplex PCR, and the TCRdb table lists in-frame clones only, not all of them. The data contain tens of thousands of clones, 60% to 85% of them singletons. The sequenced sample was PBMCs. These receptors were taken from a male donor in good health and CMV-seropositive.

This chain's CDR3 is CASSSSCSGANVLTF. CDR3 coding DNA: TGTGCCAGCAGTAGCTCTTGTTCTGGGGCCAACGTCCTGACTTTC. This rearrangement joins TRBV6-7 to TRBJ2-6; D remains unclear. TRBV6-7 is given ORF status, its function remaining uncertain. The CDR3 sequence is 15 residues long. V shed 5 bases and J shed 1 base, with 9 bases lying between them.

The chain combines TRBV6-5 with TRBJ2-5; D perhaps matches TRBD1 (5 bases). The end of the DNA is better explained by TRBJ2-7, so the J call may be wrong. CDR1 and CDR2 (germline): MNHEY, SVGAGI. The CDR3 covers 14 residues. CDR3 residues: CASSYSLTAYEQYF. CDR3 sequence (DNA): TGTGCCAGCAGTTATTCTCTGACAGCCTACGAGCAGTACTTC.

V gene TRBV4-2 combines with J gene TRBJ1-4, with 7 bases aligning to TRBD1. Germline CDR1 is LGHNA and CDR2 is YNFKEQ. This CDR3 comprises 15 residues. Trimming at V came to 3 bases and at J to 7 bases, leaving 8 bases not matched to a gene. The CDR3 sequence: CASSQGTALGEKLFF. DNA for the CDR3: TGTGCCAGCAGCCAGGGGACAGCATTAGGTGAAAAACTGTTTTTT.

This clone has just one count. The genes are TRBV5-1 and TRBJ2-2; TRBD2 aligns across 10 bases. V trimming: 4 bases; J trimming: 7 bases; junction bases outside the gene matches: 7. This CDR3 is 15 amino acids long. The germline V gene has CDR1 SGHRS and CDR2 YFSETQ. The chain's CDR3 is CASSALAGTGGELFF. CDR3 DNA: TGCGCCAGCAGCGCACTAGCGGGGACCGGCGGGGAGCTGTTTTTT. The whole variable domain, remainder taken from reference TRBV5-1 and TRBJ2-2, is KAGVTQTPRYLIKTRGQQVTLSCSPISGHRSVSWYQQTPGQGLQFLFEYFSETQRNKGNFPGRFSGRQFSNSRSEMNVSTLELGDSALYLCASSALAGTGGELFFGEGSRLTVL.

The chain has TRBV20-1 and TRBJ2-7; D ambiguous. The CDR3 is 10 residues long. CDR1 is DFQATT and CDR2 is SNEGSKA in the germline V gene (reference sequence). V lost 6 bases, J lost 3 bases, and 6 bases lay in between. As DNA, the CDR3 is TGCAGTGCAAGGAGCTACGAGCAGTACTTC. Translation: CSARSYEQYF.

This chain connects TRBV30 to TRBJ1-2; 7 nucleotides line up with TRBD1. This CDR3 spans 13 amino acids. Trimming cost V 2 bases and J 6 bases; bases outside gene matches: 6. From germline, CDR1 is GTSNPN and CDR2 SVGIG (reference sequence). The CDR3 bases are TGTGCCTGGAGTCCGGGGACAGACAATGGCTACACCTTC. It is translated as CAWSPGTDNGYTF.

This clone turned up a few times. This chain connects TRBV28 to TRBJ2-7; 9 bases align to TRBD1. The V gene's germline CDR1 is MDHEN and CDR2 SYDVKM. The CDR3 is 17 residues long. Trimming cost V 2 bases and J 0 bases; bases outside gene matches: 8. CDR3 in amino acids: CASSLPVQGAFSYEQYF. In DNA, the CDR3 is TGTGCCAGCAGTTTACCCGTACAGGGGGCGTTCTCCTACGAGCAGTACTTC.

The chain couples TRBV19 to TRBJ2-1; maybe TRBD1 (5 bases). Germline lookup yields CDR1 LNHDA and CDR2 SQIVND (reference sequence). V shed 3 bases and J shed 7 bases, with 16 bases lying between them. This CDR3 contains 15 residues. CDR3 DNA sequence: TGTGCCAGTAGTATCAGGCAGGGCCTAGGGAATGAGCAGTTCTTC. Its translation: CASSIRQGLGNEQFF.